This TCR beta chain was profiled in a study of cytomegalovirus exposure and HLA in healthy donors. Donors were drawn from the roughly 130-subject validation cohort, separate from the roughly 610-subject first cohort. Of note for this clone: The antigen remains undetermined.

The ends were cut back, 5 bases at V and 0 bases at J, with 10 bases in the middle. Germline V gene lookup returns CDR1 MNHEY and CDR2 SMNVEV (reference sequence). The CDR3 spans 14 residues. Method: immunoSEQ multiplex PCR; TCRdb's copy keeps in-frame clones and lacks some. The sample contains about 170,000 clones, roughly 86% of which appear only once. Findings and caveats of the study: Reported results showed that the classifier diagnosed cytomegalovirus status with high specificity and sensitivity. There were around 160 TCR beta chains listed as cytomegalovirus-associated. Most TCR sequences were rare, but some public TCRs occurred in many donors.

The genes are TRBV27 and TRBJ1-2; no clear D. This sequence originates from a man between 18 and 35 years old in good health and CMV-seropositive. The specimen sequenced was PBMCs. The CDR3, as DNA: TGTGCCAGCAGTCCCGGGATCACTAACTATGGCTACACCTTC. Translation gives CASSPGITNYGYTF.